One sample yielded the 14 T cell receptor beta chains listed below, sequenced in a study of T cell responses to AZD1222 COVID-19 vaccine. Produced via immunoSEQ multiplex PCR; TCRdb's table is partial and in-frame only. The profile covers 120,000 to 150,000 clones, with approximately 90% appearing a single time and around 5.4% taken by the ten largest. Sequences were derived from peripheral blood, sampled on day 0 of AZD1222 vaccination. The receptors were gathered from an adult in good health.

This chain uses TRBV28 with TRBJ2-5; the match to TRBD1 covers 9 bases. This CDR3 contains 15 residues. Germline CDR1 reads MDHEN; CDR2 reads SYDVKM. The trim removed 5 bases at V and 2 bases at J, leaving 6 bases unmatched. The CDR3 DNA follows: TGTGCCAGCAGTCCGGGACAGGGAAAACAAGAGACCCAGTACTTC. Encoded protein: CASSPGQGKQETQYF.

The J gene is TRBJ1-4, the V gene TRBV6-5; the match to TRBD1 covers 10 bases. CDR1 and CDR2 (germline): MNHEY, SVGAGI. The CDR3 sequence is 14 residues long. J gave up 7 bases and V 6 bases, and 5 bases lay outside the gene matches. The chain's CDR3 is CASSGDRGSEKLFF. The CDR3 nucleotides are TGTGCCAGCAGCGGGGACAGGGGAAGTGAAAAACTGTTTTTT.

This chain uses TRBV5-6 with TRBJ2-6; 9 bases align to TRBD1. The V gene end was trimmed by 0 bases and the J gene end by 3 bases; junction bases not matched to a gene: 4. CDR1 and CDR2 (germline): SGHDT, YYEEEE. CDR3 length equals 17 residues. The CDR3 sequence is CASSLGTGVFGANVLTF. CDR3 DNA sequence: TGTGCCAGCAGCTTGGGGACAGGGGTGTTTGGGGCCAACGTCCTGACTTTC.

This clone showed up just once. The CDR3 loop reads CASSLGGQPSYEQYF. The CDR3 nucleotides read TGTGCCAGCAGCTTAGGGGGACAGCCTTCCTACGAGCAGTACTTC. The V gene is TRBV7-2, the J gene TRBJ2-7, with TRBD1 matching over 7 bases. CDR3 length equals 15 residues. The V gene's germline CDR1 is SGHTA and CDR2 FQGNSA. V gave up 1 base and J gave up 1 base; unmatched junction bases: 4.

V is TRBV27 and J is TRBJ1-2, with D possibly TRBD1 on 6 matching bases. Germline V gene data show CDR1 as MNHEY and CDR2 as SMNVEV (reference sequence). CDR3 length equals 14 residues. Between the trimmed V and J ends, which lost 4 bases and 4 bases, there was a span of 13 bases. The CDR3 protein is CASSSGGGFYGYTF. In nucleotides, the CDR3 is TGTGCCAGCAGTTCTGGAGGGGGGTTCTATGGCTACACCTTC.

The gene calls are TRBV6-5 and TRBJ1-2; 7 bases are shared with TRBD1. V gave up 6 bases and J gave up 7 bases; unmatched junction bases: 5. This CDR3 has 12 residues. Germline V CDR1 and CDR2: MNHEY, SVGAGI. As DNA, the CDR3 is TGTGCCAGCAGCCGAGACAGGGCTGGCTACACCTTC. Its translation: CASSRDRAGYTF.

The CDR3: CASSQDSVKSETQYF. In DNA form, the CDR3 reads TGCGCCAGCAGCCAAGATAGTGTCAAATCGGAGACCCAGTACTTC. This rearrangement joins TRBV4-3 to TRBJ2-5; D gene unclear. V was pared by 0 bases and J by 5 bases, with 13 bases between. This CDR3 is built from 15 residues. CDR1 and CDR2 (germline): LGHNA, YSLEER.

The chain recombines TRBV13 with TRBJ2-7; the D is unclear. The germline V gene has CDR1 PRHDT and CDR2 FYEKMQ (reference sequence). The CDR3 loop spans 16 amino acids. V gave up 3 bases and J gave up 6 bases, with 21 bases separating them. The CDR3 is CASSFFWVGRLREQYF. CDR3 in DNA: TGTGCCAGCAGCTTCTTTTGGGTCGGACGATTACGCGAGCAGTACTTC.

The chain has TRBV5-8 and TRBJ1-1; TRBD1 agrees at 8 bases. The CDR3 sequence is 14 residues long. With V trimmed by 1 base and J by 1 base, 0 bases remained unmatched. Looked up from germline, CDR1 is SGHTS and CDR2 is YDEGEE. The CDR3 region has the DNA TGTGCCAGCAGCTTGACAGGGGGGAACACTGAAGCTTTCTTT. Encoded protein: CASSLTGGNTEAFF.

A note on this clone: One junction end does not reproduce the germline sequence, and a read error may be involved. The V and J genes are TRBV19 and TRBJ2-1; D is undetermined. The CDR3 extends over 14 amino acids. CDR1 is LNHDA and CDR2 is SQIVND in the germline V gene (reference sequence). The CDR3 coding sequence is TGTGCCAGTAGTGTAGATGCGGCCTACAATGAGCAGTTCTTC. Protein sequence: CASSVDAAYNEQFF.

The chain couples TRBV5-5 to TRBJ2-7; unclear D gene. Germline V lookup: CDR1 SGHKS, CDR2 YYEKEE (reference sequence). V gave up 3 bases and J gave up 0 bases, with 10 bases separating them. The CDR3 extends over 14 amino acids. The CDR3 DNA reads TGTGCCAGCAGCTCCCCAGGTTACTCCTACGAGCAGTACTTC. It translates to CASSSPGYSYEQYF.

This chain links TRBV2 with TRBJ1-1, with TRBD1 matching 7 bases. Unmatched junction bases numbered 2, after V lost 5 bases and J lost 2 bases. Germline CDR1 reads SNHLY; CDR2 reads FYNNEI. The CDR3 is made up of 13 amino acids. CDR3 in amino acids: CASSTGVNTEAFF. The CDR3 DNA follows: TGTGCCAGCAGTACAGGGGTTAACACTGAAGCTTTCTTT.

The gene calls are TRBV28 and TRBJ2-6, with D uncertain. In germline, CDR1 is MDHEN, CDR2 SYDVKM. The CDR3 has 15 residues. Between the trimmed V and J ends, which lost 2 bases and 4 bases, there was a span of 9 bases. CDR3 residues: CASSLHGTGANVLTF. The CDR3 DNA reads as TGTGCCAGCAGTTTACACGGTACAGGGGCCAACGTCCTGACTTTC.

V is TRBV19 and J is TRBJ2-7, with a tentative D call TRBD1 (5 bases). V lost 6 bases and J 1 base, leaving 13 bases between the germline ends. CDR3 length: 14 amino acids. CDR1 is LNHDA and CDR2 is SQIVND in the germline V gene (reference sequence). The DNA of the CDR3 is TGTGCCAGTAGCCCAGGACAAACGTCCTACGAGCAGTACTTC. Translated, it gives CASSPGQTSYEQYF.